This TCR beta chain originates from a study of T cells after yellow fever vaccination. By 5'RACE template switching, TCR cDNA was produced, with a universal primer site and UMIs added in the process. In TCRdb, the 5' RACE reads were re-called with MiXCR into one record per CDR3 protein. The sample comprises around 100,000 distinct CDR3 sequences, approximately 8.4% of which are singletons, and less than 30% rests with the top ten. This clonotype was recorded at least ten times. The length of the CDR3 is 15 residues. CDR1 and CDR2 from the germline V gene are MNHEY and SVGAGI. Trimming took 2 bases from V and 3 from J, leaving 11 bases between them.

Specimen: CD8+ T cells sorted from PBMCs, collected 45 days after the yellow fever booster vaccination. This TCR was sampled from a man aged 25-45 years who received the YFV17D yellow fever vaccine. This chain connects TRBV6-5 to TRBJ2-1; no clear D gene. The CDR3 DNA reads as TGTGCCAGCAGTTACATCCAGGCCGACTACAATGAGCAGTTCTTC. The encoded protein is CASSYIQADYNEQFF.